A single sample is the source of the 17 T cell receptor beta chains below, sequenced in a study of human T cells and chemical hapten exposure. Stated time point: patch test 1, 2 weeks after DPC sensitization. Documented treatment: therapeutic diphenylcyclopropenone sensitization with weekly scalp DPC. TCRdb fed the RACE reads into MiXCR, producing one record per CDR3 protein. This sample has around 190,000 distinct CDR3 sequences, with about 22% found just once. The sequencing used whole blood, collected in connection with sensitization to the hapten diphenylcyclopropenone (DPC). The receptor set was obtained from a woman in her forties or fifties with alopecia areata. Some clones in this sample may be carry-over from other donors' samples.

This sequence joins TRBV12-3 or TRBV12-4 and TRBJ2-3; D is perhaps TRBD2 (5 bases). This CDR3 has 15 amino acids. With 7 bases removed from V and 3 bases from J, the gap between germline ends came to 17 bases. CDR3 in DNA: TGTGCCAGCATTAGACGGGGTTTTCGTACAGATACGCAGTATTTT. Its protein is CASIRRGFRTDTQYF.

Only a few counts were recorded for this clonotype. The chain combines TRBV7-2 with TRBJ2-4; D call uncertain. V was shortened by 3 bases and J by 0 bases, with 6 bases between the two germline ends. CDR3 length equals 14 residues. Germline-derived CDR1 and CDR2 are SGHTA and FQGNSA. DNA for the CDR3: TGTGCCAGCAGCTTGCCCGTAGCCAAAAACATTCAGTACTTC. This gives the protein CASSLPVAKNIQYF.

This clonotype has only a few counts. At one end, the junction sequence differs from germline, possibly due to a read error. J is TRBJ1-2 and V is TRBV29-1; D not resolved. Germline V gives CDR1 SQVTM, CDR2 ANQGSEA. This CDR3 region has 13 residues. CDR3 region: CSVDQSGVYRYTF. CDR3 DNA: TGCAGCGTTGATCAGAGTGGGGTCTATCGCTACACCTTC.

The rearrangement links TRBV29-1 to TRBJ2-3; 12 nucleotides line up with TRBD2. CDR3 length equals 14 residues. The ends lost 7 bases at V and 0 bases at J; junction bases unmatched: 2. Looked up from germline, CDR1 is SQVTM and CDR2 is ANQGSEA. This chain's CDR3 is CSAGLAGSTDTQYF. Written as DNA, the CDR3 is TGCAGCGCCGGACTAGCGGGAAGCACAGATACGCAGTATTTT.

The genes are TRBV9 and TRBJ2-1; D unresolved. This CDR3 has 15 amino acids. Trimming pared 2 bases from V and 2 bases from J, leaving 11 bases between. Germline assignment: CDR1 SGDLS and CDR2 YYNGEE. The DNA for the CDR3 is TGTGCCAGCAGCGTTGTCCACGGCCCCTACAATGAGCAGTTCTTC. Translation: CASSVVHGPYNEQFF.

The genes are TRBV5-1 and TRBJ2-5, with D possibly being TRBD1 or TRBD2 (6 bases each). This CDR3 spans 16 amino acids. Trimming pared 2 bases from V and 5 bases from J, leaving 19 bases between. Germline CDR1 SGHRS, CDR2 YFSETQ. CDR3 in amino acids: CASSFSTGALVETQYF. The CDR3 DNA reads as TGCGCCAGCAGCTTCTCGACGGGGGCCCTGGTGGAGACCCAGTACTTC.

This chain links TRBV19 with TRBJ1-5; D not resolved. Trimming left V 6 bases short and J 4 bases short, with 7 bases between. Germline V CDR1 and CDR2: LNHDA, SQIVND (reference sequence). This CDR3 spans 12 amino acids. CDR3 sequence (DNA): TGTGCCAGTAGCCGGATTAATCAGCCCCAGCATTTT. Translation: CASSRINQPQHF.

Written as DNA, the CDR3 is TGCAGCGCAAGAATTACAGGGGGCAATGAGCAGTTCTTC. Its translation: CSARITGGNEQFF. V and J are TRBV29-1 and TRBJ2-1; TRBD1 matches 8 bases. CDR1 and CDR2 from the germline V gene are SQVTM and ANQGSEA. The CDR3 extends over 13 amino acids. With V trimmed by 7 bases and J by 6 bases, 8 bases remained unmatched.

The rearrangement joins TRBV20-1 to TRBJ1-1; no definite D call. CDR3 length equals 15 residues. Germline CDR1 and CDR2: DFQATT and SNEGSKA (reference sequence). V was clipped by 3 bases and J by 4 bases, with 18 bases between them. The CDR3 coding sequence is TGCAGTGCTAGCGGCCTGGAAGGGCTCCTCACTGAAGCTTTCTTT. This codes for CSASGLEGLLTEAFF.

The J gene is TRBJ2-1, the V gene TRBV12-3 or TRBV12-4; no clear D. V lost 2 bases and J lost 4, with 9 bases in between. The CDR3 totals 14 residues. The CDR3 loop is CASSLNSAYNEQFF. The CDR3, as DNA: TGTGCCAGCAGTTTAAATTCAGCATACAATGAGCAGTTCTTC.

The chain carries TRBV4-1 and TRBJ2-1; a weak D match, TRBD1 (6 bases). The germline V gene has CDR1 MGHRA and CDR2 YSYEKL. V was trimmed by 5 bases and J by 0 bases, leaving 23 bases between them. The CDR3 spans 19 residues. The CDR3: CASSAPTGPGDHSYNEQFF. CDR3 nucleotides: TGCGCCAGCAGCGCACCGACCGGGCCAGGGGACCACTCCTACAATGAGCAGTTCTTC.

This clonotype was picked up a small number of times. This sequence joins TRBV5-5 and TRBJ2-1; 8 nucleotides align to TRBD2. Germline CDR1 SGHKS, CDR2 YYEKEE (reference sequence). V lost 2 bases, J lost 4 bases, and 2 bases stayed unmatched. CDR3 length: 14 amino acids. CDR3 sequence reads: CASSFTSGYNEQFF. The CDR3 DNA reads as TGTGCCAGCAGCTTCACTAGCGGTTACAATGAGCAGTTCTTC.

The chain has TRBV3-1 and TRBJ2-7, with 9 nucleotides matching TRBD2. CDR3 length: 15 amino acids. V was pared by 1 base and J by 3 bases, with 4 bases of the junction left unmatched. Germline loops: CDR1 LGHDT, CDR2 YNNKEL (reference sequence). The CDR3 DNA reads as TGTGCCAGCAGCCAAGCGGCTAGCGGGGTCTACGAGCAGTACTTC. Translation: CASSQAASGVYEQYF.

The genes are TRBV7-8 and TRBJ1-1; 7 bases fit TRBD1. The V gene's germline CDR1 is SGHVS and CDR2 FQNEAQ. With V trimmed by 1 base and J by 0 bases, 5 bases remained unmatched. The length of the CDR3 is 16 residues. The CDR3 is CASSLVGGTVNTEAFF. As DNA, the CDR3 is TGTGCCAGCAGCTTAGTGGGAGGGACAGTGAACACTGAAGCTTTCTTT.

This clonotype was seen more than once but under ten times. This chain links TRBV21-1 with TRBJ1-5; the D call TRBD1 from the table was never checked on the DNA. TRBV21-1 is given as a pseudogene. The CDR3 sequence is 14 residues long. The CDR3 loop reads CASSKGQADQPQHF. The DNA of the CDR3 is TGTGCCAGCAGCAAGGGACAGGCGGATCAGCCCCAGCATTTT.

This clonotype was seen only a few times. This chain connects TRBV5-1 to TRBJ2-5; 7 positions agree with TRBD1. The ends lost 4 bases at V and 5 bases at J; junction bases unmatched: 8. CDR3 length: 14 amino acids. The germline CDR1 and CDR2 sequences are SGHRS and YFSETQ. As DNA, the CDR3 is TGCGCCAGCAGCCCACAGGGGATTCGGGAGACCCAGTACTTC. The encoded protein is CASSPQGIRETQYF.

V usage is TRBV15 and J usage is TRBJ2-1; 9 nucleotides agree with TRBD2. Germline trimming cut 0 bases from V and 8 bases from J; bases unmatched to any gene: 8. The CDR3 runs to 16 residues. Germline-derived CDR1 and CDR2 are LNHNV and YYDKDF (reference sequence). Here the CDR3 DNA reads TGTGCCACCAGCAGAGATGGGCGGGAGGGCCGGGATGAGCAGTTCTTC. Its translation is CATSRDGREGRDEQFF. The complete variable domain, with remaining parts taken from reference TRBV15 and TRBJ2-1, reads DAMVIQNPRYQVTQFGKPVTLSCSQTLNHNVMYWYQQKSSQAPKLLFHYYDKDFNNEADTPDNFQSRRPNTSFCFLDIRSPGLGDTAMYLCATSRDGREGRDEQFFGPGTRLTVL.